This TCR beta chain was recovered during a study of cytomegalovirus exposure and HLA in healthy donors. Study results and limitations: In a later analysis, most CMV-associated TCR beta chains appeared HLA-restricted.

Regarding this clone: Its cognate antigen is unknown.

Primers included in the PCR were 60 Vbeta and 13 Jbeta primers. Only in-frame clones appear in the TCRdb table, and some are missing; sequencing was by immunoSEQ multiplex PCR. Among roughly 100,000 clones listed, 81% were seen once. The CDR3 is made up of 13 amino acids. The germline CDR1 and CDR2 sequences are MDHEN and SYDVKM. With 10 bases removed from V and 5 bases from J, the gap between germline ends came to 17 bases. The V and J genes are TRBV28 and TRBJ2-5, with D perhaps matching TRBD1 (6 bases). This TCR came from a man between 35 and 55 years old in good health and CMV-seropositive. The sequenced sample consisted of PBMCs. The CDR3: CAIYGGRAETQYF. The DNA of the CDR3 is TGTGCCATATATGGGGGCAGGGCGGAGACCCAGTACTTC.